This T cell receptor (beta chain) originates from a study of radiation and T cells in renal cell carcinoma. Study background: Nephrectomy followed 15 Gy stereotactic body radiation by 4 weeks.

Whole-study results and caveats: Top tumor clonotypes rose in blood 2 weeks post-radiation, then contracted.

Specified time point: blood 2 weeks post-SBRT. Treatment here: 15 Gy SBRT to primary tumor, nephrectomy 4 weeks later. This renal cell carcinoma was of the clear cell type. This table comes from immunoSEQ multiplex PCR, and its TCRdb copy is limited to in-frame clones, with some not included. The data contain about 65,000 clones, just over 75% of them singletons. Concerning this clone: Its antigen is currently unknown.

This sequence was found in a man aged 55 to 70 with renal cell carcinoma. The material sequenced was blood, taken from a patient whose treatment included radiotherapy and nephrectomy.

CDR3: CASSPGQLYEQYF. CDR3 nucleotide sequence: TGCGCCAGCAGCCCCGGACAGCTCTACGAGCAGTACTTC. The V gene is TRBV10-2, the J gene TRBJ2-7; D possibly corresponds to TRBD1 (6 bases). V was pared by 6 bases and J by 3 bases, with 12 bases between. The CDR3 covers 13 residues. Germline-derived CDR1 and CDR2 are WSHSY and SAAADI.